This T cell receptor (beta chain) was observed in a study of T cell responses to AZD1222 COVID-19 vaccine. Broader study findings: Seropositive AZD1222 recipients at baseline numbered only five or six.

TCRdb's table, derived via immunoSEQ multiplex PCR, lists solely in-frame clones and lacks some. This repertoire shows approximately 140,000 clones, roughly nine tenths found once; its top ten account for approximately 3.8%. V shed 6 bases and J 7 bases; nucleotides not matched to a gene: 11. CDR1 is SNHLY and CDR2 is FYNNEI in the germline V gene. This CDR3 spans 14 amino acids. As to this clone: What it binds is not known.

The receptor was derived from an adult who received the AZD1222 COVID-19 vaccine. V usage is TRBV2 and J usage is TRBJ1-1, with 7 bases that match TRBD1. Material: peripheral blood, obtained 28 days after the second AZD1222 dose. The CDR3 nucleotides are TGTGCCAGCAGCCCCGGGACAGCTAGCCTTGAAGCTTTCTTT. It codes for CASSPGTASLEAFF.